These 15 T cell receptor beta chains came from one sample sequenced in a study of T-cell memory formation after mild COVID-19. TCRdb analysed the 5' RACE reads with MiXCR anew, one entry per CDR3 protein. Of about 58,000 distinct CDR3 sequences listed, around 30% were seen once; the top ten hold roughly two fifths. The sequencing sample was made of PBMCs or a T cell subset sorted from them (not recorded which). The origin of the receptors is a man aged 18 to 30 who had mild COVID-19 (a few samples of this study predate the infection). Cell type and time point are not known.

This clonotype was seen a handful of times. J is TRBJ1-1 and V is TRBV6-6; the match to TRBD1 covers 7 bases. Per the germline V gene, CDR1 is MNHNY and CDR2 is SVGAGI (reference sequence). Unmatched junction bases numbered 9, after V lost 7 bases and J lost 4 bases. This CDR3 has 14 amino acids. The CDR3 bases are TGTGCCAGCAACCCGACAGGGAGGGGCACTGAAGCTTTCTTT. Protein product: CASNPTGRGTEAFF.

This clonotype has only a few counts. The chain couples TRBV27 to TRBJ2-2; 9 bases agree with TRBD1. The V segment lost 8 bases and the J segment 4 bases; nucleotides outside the gene matches: 8. This CDR3 is built from 15 residues. Germline V lookup: CDR1 MNHEY, CDR2 SMNVEV (reference sequence). This chain's CDR3 is CASGRQGVATGELFF. DNA for the CDR3: TGTGCCAGCGGCCGACAGGGGGTGGCCACCGGGGAGCTGTTTTTT.

The genes are TRBV29-1 and TRBJ2-1; TRBD2 matches at 9 bases. This CDR3 comprises 17 residues. V lost 2 bases and J lost 4; bases outside the gene matches: 12. From germline, CDR1 is SQVTM and CDR2 ANQGSEA. Here the CDR3 reads CSVEILRAGGSYNEQFF. Written as DNA, the CDR3 is TGCAGCGTTGAAATCCTCCGCGCGGGGGGGTCGTACAATGAGCAGTTCTTC.

V usage is TRBV4-1 and J usage is TRBJ2-3, with D unresolved. V lost 0 bases, J lost 2 bases, and 3 bases lay in between. Germline values: CDR1 MGHRA, CDR2 YSYEKL. The CDR3 sequence is 13 residues long. CDR3 amino acids: CASSQEATDTQYF. DNA for the CDR3: TGCGCCAGCAGCCAAGAAGCCACAGATACGCAGTATTTT.

By sample fraction, this clonotype is medium-sized (0.01 to 0.1%). J is TRBJ2-3 and V is TRBV14; weak D call: TRBD1 (6 bases). CDR3 length equals 14 residues. Germline CDR1 is SGHDN and CDR2 is FVKESK. Trimming shortened V by 0 bases and J by 5 bases, and 9 bases separated the two germline ends. DNA of the CDR3: TGTGCCAGCAGCCAAGACGTACAGGGAGATACGCAGTATTTT. It translates to CASSQDVQGDTQYF.

V is TRBV28 and J is TRBJ1-4; D remains ambiguous. CDR1 and CDR2 (germline): MDHEN, SYDVKM. Trimming took off 5 bases at V and 6 bases at J, with 16 bases between the two ends. The CDR3 totals 15 residues. The CDR3 region is CASSPHGVFYEKLFF. The CDR3 DNA reads as TGTGCCAGCAGTCCTCACGGGGTTTTTTATGAAAAACTGTTTTTT. The full variable domain, its missing parts supplied by reference TRBV28 and TRBJ1-4, is DVKVTQSSRYLVKRTGEKVFLECVQDMDHENMFWYRQDPGLGLRLIYFSYDVKMKEKGDIPEGYSVSREKKERFSLILESASTNQTSMYLCASSPHGVFYEKLFFGSGTQLSVL.

This rearrangement joins TRBV3-1 to TRBJ2-1; perhaps TRBD1 as D (5 bases). Trimming shortened V by 3 bases and J by 4 bases, and 10 bases separated the two germline ends. This CDR3 spans 14 amino acids. The germline V gene has CDR1 LGHDT and CDR2 YNNKEL (reference sequence). The CDR3 DNA follows: TGTGCCAGCAGCCAGGACATGTCGTACAATGAGCAGTTCTTC. Its protein product is CASSQDMSYNEQFF.

The chain is built from TRBV5-1 and TRBJ2-1; D might be TRBD2 (5 bases). The CDR3 runs to 12 residues. Trimming took off 2 bases at V and 10 bases at J, with 10 bases between the two ends. Germline CDR1 is SGHRS and CDR2 is YFSETQ. This chain's CDR3 is CASSFGSGEQFF. The CDR3 nucleotides read TGCGCCAGCAGCTTTGGCTCGGGGGAGCAGTTCTTC.

This clonotype was seen at least ten times. This chain links TRBV12-3 or TRBV12-4 with TRBJ2-2; D call uncertain. V lost 11 bases to trimming and J lost 6 bases, with 10 bases between them. The CDR3 totals 11 residues. CDR3 bases: TGTGCCGGTACCTTAGCCGGGGAGCTGTTTTTT. Protein product: CAGTLAGELFF.

The CDR3 DNA reads TGTGCCAGCACCGAAGGTTATACGCAGTATTTT. This codes for CASTEGYTQYF. The chain joins TRBV7-6 to TRBJ2-3; D is unclear. Germline-derived CDR1 and CDR2 are SGHVS and FNYEAQ. The CDR3 has 11 residues. V was shortened by 7 bases and J by 7 bases, with 9 bases between the two germline ends. The full variable domain, with the rest looked up from reference TRBV7-6 and TRBJ2-3, is GAGVSQSPRYKVTKRGQDVALRCDPISGHVSLYWYRQALGQGPEFLTYFNYEAQQDKSGLPNDRFSAERPEGSISTLTIQRTEQRDSAMYRCASTEGYTQYFGPGTRLTVL.

The V and J genes are TRBV7-8 and TRBJ2-7; D not certain. Trimming removed 2 bases at V and 2 bases at J, with 7 bases between. This CDR3 is 13 amino acids long. Per the germline V gene, CDR1 is SGHVS and CDR2 is FQNEAQ. The CDR3 region has the DNA TGTGCCAGCAGCTTACTGGGCCCCTACGAGCAGTACGTC. It codes for CASSLLGPYEQYV.

This clonotype was seen only a few times. The chain is built from TRBV4-1 and TRBJ2-3; 7 nucleotides align to TRBD2. The germline V gene has CDR1 MGHRA and CDR2 YSYEKL. With 0 bases clipped from V and 1 base from J, the junction kept 7 bases outside the gene matches. The CDR3 covers 17 residues. The CDR3 reads CASSQELANSGTDTQYF. The CDR3 nucleotides are TGCGCCAGCAGCCAAGAACTAGCGAACTCAGGCACAGATACGCAGTATTTT.

This clonotype was observed a handful of times. The CDR3 DNA follows: TGTGCCAGTAGTATAACTAGCAGCGGTGAAGCTTTCTTT. This sequence encodes CASSITSSGEAFF. This rearrangement joins TRBV19 to TRBJ1-1, with D hard to call. V shed 2 bases and J shed 7 bases, with 11 bases lying between them. CDR1 and CDR2 (germline): LNHDA, SQIVND (reference sequence). This CDR3 contains 13 residues.

This clonotype was seen more than once but under ten times. The V call is TRBV5-1, the J call TRBJ2-2; D perhaps matches TRBD1 (6 bases). CDR1 is SGHRS and CDR2 is YFSETQ in the germline V gene. CDR3 length: 14 amino acids. The V and J ends lost 4 bases and 4 bases respectively, with 11 bases between them. The CDR3 spells CASSLRQVTGELFF. The CDR3 DNA reads TGCGCCAGCAGCCTCCGACAGGTCACCGGGGAGCTGTTTTTT.

This clonotype was observed a few times. The chain couples TRBV15 to TRBJ2-7, with D perhaps TRBD2 (6 bases). The V end lost 0 bases, the J end lost 9 bases, and 18 bases lay between the germline ends. The CDR3 contains 15 residues. The germline CDR1 and CDR2 sequences are LNHNV and YYDKDF (reference sequence). CDR3 amino acids: CATSRDRDSTPGQYF. The DNA for the CDR3 is TGTGCCACCAGCAGAGATCGGGACTCTACCCCCGGGCAGTACTTC.